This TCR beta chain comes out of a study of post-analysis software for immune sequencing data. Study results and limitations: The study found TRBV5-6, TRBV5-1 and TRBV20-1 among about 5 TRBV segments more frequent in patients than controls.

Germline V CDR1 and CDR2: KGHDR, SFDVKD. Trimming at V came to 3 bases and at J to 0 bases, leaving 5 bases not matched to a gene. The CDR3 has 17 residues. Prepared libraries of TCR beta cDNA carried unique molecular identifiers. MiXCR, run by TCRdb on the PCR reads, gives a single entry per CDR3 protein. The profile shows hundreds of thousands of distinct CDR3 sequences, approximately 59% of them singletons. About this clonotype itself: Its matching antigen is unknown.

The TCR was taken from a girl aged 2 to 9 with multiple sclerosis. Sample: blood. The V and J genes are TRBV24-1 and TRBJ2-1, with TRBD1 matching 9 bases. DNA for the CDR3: TGTGCCACCAGTGATCATCGACAGGGGGGCTCCTACAATGAGCAGTTCTTC. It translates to CATSDHRQGGSYNEQFF.